A single sample is the source of the 25 T cell receptor beta chains below, sequenced in a study of blood T cell repertoires in COVID-19. Repertoires were generated with immunoSEQ multiplex PCR, while TCRdb's copy carries only in-frame clones and drops some. The sample holds about 170,000 clones, approximately 85% seen once. What was sequenced was peripheral blood. These receptors came from a man aged 55 to 70 who had recovered from COVID-19.

This clone was observed once. The gene calls are TRBV2 and TRBJ1-4; 9 bases agree with TRBD1. Germline CDR1 reads SNHLY; CDR2 reads FYNNEI. The CDR3 runs to 12 residues. The V and J ends lost 7 bases and 8 bases, in that order; junction bases with no gene match: 2. DNA for the CDR3: TGTGCCAGCAACAGGGGGCAGGAAAAACTGTTTTTT. Translation gives CASNRGQEKLFF.

This chain uses TRBV7-3 with TRBJ1-2; TRBD1 matches 7 bases. Germline V gives CDR1 SGHTA, CDR2 FQGTGA. The CDR3 is 15 residues long. V gave up 2 bases and J gave up 7 bases; unmatched junction bases: 10. CDR3: CASSLANPAGGGYTF. The CDR3 DNA is TGTGCCAGCAGCTTAGCGAACCCTGCAGGGGGTGGCTACACCTTC. The entire variable domain, with the rest obtained from reference TRBV7-3 and TRBJ1-2, is as follows: GAGVSQTPSNKVTEKGKYVELRCDPISGHTALYWYRQSLGQGPEFLIYFQGTGAADDSGLPNDRFFAVRPEGSVSTLKIQRTERGDSAVYLCASSLANPAGGGYTFGSGTRLTVV.

This rearrangement joins TRBV6-1 to TRBJ2-3; 10 bases align to TRBD2. Unmatched junction bases numbered 9, after V lost 4 bases and J lost 5 bases. CDR3 length: 16 amino acids. Germline lookup yields CDR1 MNHNS and CDR2 SASEGT. The CDR3 protein is CASSAVAGGHQDTQYF. CDR3 in DNA: TGTGCCAGCAGTGCCGTAGCGGGGGGCCATCAAGATACGCAGTATTTT.

J is TRBJ2-5 and V is TRBV3-1 (or the pseudogene TRBV3-2), with 8 bases identical to TRBD2. Germline trimming cut 4 bases from V and 1 base from J; bases unmatched to any gene: 8. The CDR3 consists of 16 residues. The germline CDR1 and CDR2 sequences are LGHDT and YNNKEL (reference sequence). In nucleotides, the CDR3 is TGTGCCAGCAGCCCCGGGGTAGCGGGGCTCCAAGAGACCCAGTACTTC. Its protein is CASSPGVAGLQETQYF.

The chain is built from TRBV18 and TRBJ1-1, with D maybe TRBD1 (6 bases). Germline V gene data show CDR1 as KGHSH and CDR2 as LQKENI. The germline V and J ends were trimmed by 0 bases and 1 base, with 9 bases remaining between them. The CDR3 has 15 amino acids. CDR3 sequence reads: CASSPPGGGNTEAFF. In DNA, the CDR3 is TGTGCCAGCTCACCACCGGGAGGGGGGAACACTGAAGCTTTCTTT.

The V and J genes are TRBV6-5 and TRBJ2-5; 10 bases map to TRBD1. This CDR3 has 15 residues. Per germline, CDR1 MNHEY and CDR2 SVGAGI. Trimming removed 2 bases from V and 5 bases from J; junction bases left unmatched: 5. CDR3 sequence: CASSYLTGGKETQYF. Here the CDR3 DNA reads TGTGCCAGCAGTTACCTGACAGGGGGCAAGGAGACCCAGTACTTC.

This clone was detected once. The V and J genes are TRBV6-5 and TRBJ2-7; possibly TRBD2 for D (6 bases). Per germline, CDR1 MNHEY and CDR2 SVGAGI. Trimming left V 6 bases short and J 0 bases short, with 12 bases between. The CDR3 covers 14 residues. CDR3 nucleotides: TGTGCCAGCAGCCGGGACTTCGTCTCCTACGAGCAGTACTTC. Its translation: CASSRDFVSYEQYF.

V and J are TRBV6-4 and TRBJ2-3; 7 nucleotides line up with TRBD2. V was pared by 4 bases and J by 2 bases, with 6 bases of the junction left unmatched. The germline gives CDR1 MRHNA, CDR2 SNTAGT. This CDR3 has 15 amino acids. CDR3 sequence (DNA): TGTGCCAGCAGTGTCGAAGCGGGGACCACAGATACGCAGTATTTT. Residues: CASSVEAGTTDTQYF.

This clone has a count of ten or more. The V call is TRBV3-1 (or the pseudogene TRBV3-2), the J call TRBJ2-7; TRBD2 matches 7 bases. This CDR3 spans 16 amino acids. Germline CDR1 LGHDT, CDR2 YNNKEL (reference sequence). V lost 5 bases, J lost 3 bases, and 13 bases stayed unmatched. CDR3 loop: CASSDRTGLDVYEQYF. Here the CDR3 DNA reads TGTGCCAGCAGCGATCGAACCGGACTAGATGTCTACGAGCAGTACTTC.

The chain has TRBV25-1 and TRBJ2-2, with D maybe TRBD2 (6 bases). CDR1 and CDR2 (germline): MGHDK, SYGVNS. This CDR3 comprises 12 residues. Deletions cut 7 bases from V and 4 bases from J, with 7 bases between. The CDR3 DNA follows: TGTGCCAGCACTAGCGCCACCGGGGAGCTGTTTTTT. Translated: CASTSATGELFF.

The chain uses TRBV27 and TRBJ2-1; maybe TRBD1 (5 bases). The CDR3 has 12 amino acids. Germline CDR1 and CDR2: MNHEY and SMNVEV (reference sequence). The ends were cut back, 2 bases at V and 7 bases at J, with 6 bases in the middle. The CDR3 DNA is TGTGCCAGCAGTTTAAGGGGAAATGAGCAGTTCTTC. This encodes CASSLRGNEQFF.

J is TRBJ1-2 and V is TRBV5-1; D perhaps matches TRBD1 (5 bases). This CDR3 region has 16 residues. Germline CDR1 is SGHRS and CDR2 is YFSETQ. V dropped 0 bases and J dropped 5 bases, with 17 bases sitting between them. The CDR3 DNA follows: TGCGCCAGCAGCTTGGACCTTAGGGGCGAAGAGTATGGCTACACCTTC. This sequence encodes CASSLDLRGEEYGYTF. Full variable domain (rest looked up from reference TRBV5-1 and TRBJ1-2): KAGVTQTPRYLIKTRGQQVTLSCSPISGHRSVSWYQQTPGQGLQFLFEYFSETQRNKGNFPGRFSGRQFSNSRSEMNVSTLELGDSALYLCASSLDLRGEEYGYTFGSGTRLTVV.

The rearrangement joins TRBV19 to TRBJ1-4, with D uncertain. The length of the CDR3 is 15 residues. The germline CDR1 and CDR2 sequences are LNHDA and SQIVND (reference sequence). With 7 bases removed from V and 2 bases from J, the gap between germline ends came to 14 bases. Here the CDR3 reads CASTNAGGTNEKLFF. Written as DNA, the CDR3 is TGTGCCAGTACAAACGCAGGTGGGACTAATGAAAAACTGTTTTTT.

The chain is built from TRBV4-1 and TRBJ2-5; TRBD2 aligns across 11 bases. V trimming: 1 base; J trimming: 1 base; junction bases outside the gene matches: 8. The CDR3 length is 18 residues. In germline, CDR1 is MGHRA, CDR2 YSYEKL. The CDR3 DNA is TGCGCCAGCAGCCAAGTATCTAGCGGGGGGCCCTCCCAAGAGACCCAGTACTTC. This encodes CASSQVSSGGPSQETQYF.

V is TRBV18 and J is TRBJ2-3, with 8 bases aligning to TRBD1. CDR1 is KGHSH and CDR2 is LQKENI in the germline V gene. The CDR3 runs 16 residues. J lost 1 base, V lost 3 bases, and 6 bases had no gene match. The CDR3 sequence is CASSPRDRRRTDTQYF. As DNA, the CDR3 is TGTGCCAGCTCACCGCGGGACAGGAGACGCACAGATACGCAGTATTTT.

The J gene is TRBJ1-1, the V gene TRBV5-1; 8 bases are shared with TRBD1. V lost 3 bases, J lost 4 bases, and 8 bases stayed unmatched. Germline CDR1 reads SGHRS; CDR2 reads YFSETQ. There are 15 residues in the CDR3. CDR3 DNA sequence: TGCGCCAGCAGCTACGGGACAGGTGAGGGCACTGAAGCTTTCTTT. Its translation is CASSYGTGEGTEAFF.

This rearrangement joins TRBV7-9 to TRBJ2-5, with 8 bases aligning to TRBD2. Germline loops: CDR1 SEHNR, CDR2 FQNEAQ (reference sequence). The CDR3 is made up of 14 amino acids. The junction had 7 bases not matched to a gene; V was cut back by 5 bases and J by 5 bases. CDR3 protein: CASSPRTSTETQYF. The DNA for the CDR3 is TGTGCCAGCAGCCCACGGACTAGCACGGAGACCCAGTACTTC.

This chain joins TRBV29-1 and TRBJ2-3, with a weak D call TRBD1 (5 bases). In germline, CDR1 is SQVTM, CDR2 ANQGSEA. The CDR3 contains 12 residues. The ends were cut back, 4 bases at V and 2 bases at J, with 7 bases in the middle. The CDR3 region has the DNA TGCAGCGTTGTCAGGGACACAGATACGCAGTATTTT. Its translation: CSVVRDTDTQYF.

The V gene is TRBV7-8, the J gene TRBJ1-2; 7 bases map to TRBD1. V trimming: 4 bases; J trimming: 8 bases; junction bases outside the gene matches: 10. The CDR3 is 14 residues long. The germline V gene encodes CDR1 SGHVS and CDR2 FQNEAQ. The CDR3 loop is CASSSQGFAGGYTF. The CDR3 region has the DNA TGTGCCAGCAGCTCACAGGGGTTTGCGGGGGGCTACACCTTC.

The CDR3 reads CATSDLGRDYGYTF. The CDR3 nucleotides read TGTGCCACCAGTGATTTGGGGCGGGACTATGGCTACACCTTC. The chain couples TRBV24-1 to TRBJ1-2; D gene unclear. The germline V and J ends were trimmed by 0 bases and 3 bases, with 7 bases remaining between them. CDR3 length: 14 residues. Germline loops: CDR1 KGHDR, CDR2 SFDVKD.

This clone has only one observation. V and J are TRBV7-2 and TRBJ1-1, with a tentative D call TRBD1 (5 bases). The germline V gene encodes CDR1 SGHTA and CDR2 FQGNSA. Between the trimmed V and J ends, which lost 6 bases and 1 base, there was a span of 9 bases. The CDR3 extends over 13 amino acids. In DNA, the CDR3 is TGTGCCAGCAGTATACAGGAGAACACTGAAGCTTTCTTT. Residues: CASSIQENTEAFF. The full variable domain, completed using reference TRBV7-2 and TRBJ1-1, is GAGVSQSPSNKVTEKGKDVELRCDPISGHTALYWYRQSLGQGLEFLIYFQGNSAPDKSGLPSDRFSAERTGGSVSTLTIQRTQQEDSAVYLCASSIQENTEAFFGQGTRLTVV.

V and J are TRBV2 and TRBJ1-2; D gene unclear. The V gene's germline CDR1 is SNHLY and CDR2 FYNNEI. Between the trimmed V and J ends, which lost 7 bases and 2 bases, there was a span of 8 bases. CDR3 size: 12 residues. The CDR3 reads CASKPGNYGYTF. The CDR3 nucleotides are TGTGCCAGCAAGCCCGGGAACTATGGCTACACCTTC.

The rearrangement uses TRBV30 and TRBJ1-1, with TRBD1 matching over 7 bases. V shed 0 bases, J shed 4 bases, and the junction held 2 bases outside the gene matches. The CDR3 is 13 amino acids. CDR1 is GTSNPN and CDR2 is SVGIG in the germline V gene (reference sequence). CDR3 nucleotides: TGTGCCTGGAGTGTACAGGGGCCCACTGAAGCTTTCTTT. Translated: CAWSVQGPTEAFF.

This chain links TRBV7-9 with TRBJ2-7; the match to TRBD2 covers 7 bases. Germline trimming cut 3 bases from V and 0 bases from J; bases unmatched to any gene: 2. This CDR3 is 14 amino acids long. In germline, CDR1 is SEHNR, CDR2 FQNEAQ (reference sequence). CDR3: CASSLSGGSYEQYF. In DNA, the CDR3 is TGTGCCAGCAGCTTGTCGGGGGGCTCCTACGAGCAGTACTTC.

This sequence joins TRBV19 and TRBJ1-2, with 7 bases fitting TRBD1. The CDR3 totals 15 residues. J gave up 6 bases and V 3 bases, and 10 bases lay outside the gene matches. Germline-derived CDR1 and CDR2 are LNHDA and SQIVND (reference sequence). CDR3 nucleotides: TGTGCCAGTAGTATTGGGTTGACGACAGGGAATGGCTACACCTTC. Protein sequence: CASSIGLTTGNGYTF.